This T cell receptor (beta chain) derives from a study of blood T cell repertoires in COVID-19 (dated by TCRdb to about 2020). For the study in its entirety: Samples covering the acute and convalescent phases of COVID-19 were provided by collaborators in the United States, Italy and Spain. The prospective study material was composed of cDNA or gDNA derived from T cells, B-cell-depleted T cells, or PBMCs. Subjects who had been exposed to COVID-19, were actively infected with it, or had recovered from it provided the deeply sampled blood TCRbeta repertoires that made up the dataset. A freely available public database, intended as a resource for researchers studying the immune response to SARS-CoV-2, is where the repertoires were released. Samples came from the ongoing ImmuneRACE study (first 160 participants) plus 1,254 subjects from 6 global collaborators. The sample metadata nearly always contained a de-identified subject ID, COVID-19 status, age in years and sex. Where HLA class I and class II types were available, the types were taken from metadata supplied by the sample provider, not from assay-based typing.

TCRbeta CDR3 regions were amplified from genomic DNA by means of the immunoSEQ Assay, a bias-controlled multiplex PCR. Regarding the original processing steps: The number of nucleated cells in each sample was estimated by amplification of reference gene primers within the assay. Sequence reads were collapsed and filtered to measure the absolute abundance of every unique TCRbeta CDR3 rearrangement. For each sample, productive Simpson clonality was calculated as the square root of Simpson's diversity index over productive rearrangements. In TCRdb, the immuneACCESS table is reduced to in-frame sequences with V and J assigned. These tables do not hold every clone; where another copy was compared, an unresolved V gene accounts for under half, and the others remain unexplained. The V and J calls and the clone size are those of that table, but D and trimming were determined from the DNA. The sample contains 340,000 or so clones, around four fifths of them found a single time. The top ten constitute 2.5% to 3% of the sample.

Results the study describes overall, beyond this receptor: How much clinical and demographic metadata was included differed by source and by participant, and the metadata was provided uncurated.

Each collaborating institution followed its own protocols to collect whole blood in K2EDTA tubes. For TCRbeta analysis, collaborators shipped samples as frozen whole blood, isolated PBMCs, or DNA extracted from either of those sample types. In the case of this clone: Its specific antigen is unknown. Base qualities are missing; no much larger clone stands one base away.

Trimming accounts for 2 bases at V and 2 bases at J, while the number of junction bases matched to no gene is 2. CDR1 MNHEY and CDR2 SVGEGT are derived from the germline V gene. The CDR3 covers 14 residues, taking in both the cysteine and the phenylalanine. The only DNA kept is the CDR3, 42 bases in frame from the first base. The material sequenced was peripheral blood. The rearranged segments are TRBV6-2 or TRBV6-3 and TRBJ2-7, with TRBD2 identical over 8 junction bases. This clonotype originated in a man aged 25-40 years with active or convalescent COVID-19. The DNA sequence reads TGTGCCAGCAGTTACGACGGGGGGGCCTACGAGCAGTACTTC. Translated, it gives CASSYDGGAYEQYF.